This T cell receptor beta chain was sequenced in a study of technical replicates of blood from several donors (dated by TCRdb to 2017 to 2019). Libraries were constructed by the immunoSEQ multiplex PCR assay. The immuneACCESS repertoire file appears here via TCRdb, limited to in-frame rearrangements. These files lack a portion of the clones; in checked studies, under half of the deficit traces to unresolved V genes, and the cause of the others is not known. This sample gives some 82,000 clones in total; roughly 97% of them show up just once. The ten biggest clones cover 0.15% to 0.2% of the sample. CDR1 LGHNT and CDR2 FRNRAP were looked up in the germline V gene. Its CDR3 holds 16 amino acids, cysteine through phenylalanine. Left in the record is the CDR3 DNA by itself, 48 bases read in frame from the first base. The V end loses 6 bases and the J end loses 0 bases, and a stretch of 17 bases separates them.

In this sample, this clone turned up once. It has no known antigen specificity. The input lacks base qualities; no much larger clone sits a single base away. Material for sequencing was T cells isolated from PBMCs. This receptor chain uses TRBV12-5 and TRBJ1-1, with TRBD1 as a weak D call on 6 bases. The clonotype was recovered from a human donor in good health. The DNA reads TGTGCTAGTGGGCAAACCTCCAGGGGTATGAACACTGAAGCTTTCTTT. The resulting protein is CASGQTSRGMNTEAFF.